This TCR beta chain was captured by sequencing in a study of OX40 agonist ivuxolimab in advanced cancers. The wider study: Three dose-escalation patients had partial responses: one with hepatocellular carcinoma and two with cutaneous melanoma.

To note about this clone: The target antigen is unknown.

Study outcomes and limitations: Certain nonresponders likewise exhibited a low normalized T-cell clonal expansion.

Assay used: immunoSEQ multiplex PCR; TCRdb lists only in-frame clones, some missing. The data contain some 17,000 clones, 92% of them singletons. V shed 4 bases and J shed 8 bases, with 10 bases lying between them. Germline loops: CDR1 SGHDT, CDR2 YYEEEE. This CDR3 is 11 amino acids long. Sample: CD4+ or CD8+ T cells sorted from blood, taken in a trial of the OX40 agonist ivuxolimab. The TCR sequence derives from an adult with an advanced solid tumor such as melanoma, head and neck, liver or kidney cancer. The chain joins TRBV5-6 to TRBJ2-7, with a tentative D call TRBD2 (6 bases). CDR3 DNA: TGTGCCAGCAGCCTAGGACTAAAGCAGTACTTC. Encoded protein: CASSLGLKQYF.